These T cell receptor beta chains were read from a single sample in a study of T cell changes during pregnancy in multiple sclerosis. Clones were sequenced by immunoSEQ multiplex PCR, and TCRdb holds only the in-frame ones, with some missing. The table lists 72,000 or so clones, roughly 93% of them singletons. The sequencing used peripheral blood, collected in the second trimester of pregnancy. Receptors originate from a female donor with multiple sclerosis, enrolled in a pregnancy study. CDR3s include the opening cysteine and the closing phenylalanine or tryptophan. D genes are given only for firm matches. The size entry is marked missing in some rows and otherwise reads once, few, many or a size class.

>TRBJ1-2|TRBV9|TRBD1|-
CASSAGQGVNGYTF
TGTGCCAGCAGCGCGGGACAGGGAGTAAATGGCTACACCTTC
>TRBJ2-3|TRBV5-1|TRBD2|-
CASSSSGTTLDTQYF
TGCGCCAGCAGCTCTTCCGGGACTACTTTAGATACGCAGTATTTT
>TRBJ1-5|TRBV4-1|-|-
CASSQAGDQPQHF
TGCGCCAGCAGCCAAGCGGGTGACCAGCCCCAGCATTTT
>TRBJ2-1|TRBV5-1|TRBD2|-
CASSGGGLADYNEQFF
TGCGCCAGCAGCGGGGGGGGACTAGCGGACTACAATGAGCAGTTCTTC
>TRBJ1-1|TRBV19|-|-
CGSQGGTEAFF
TGTGGCAGCCAGGGTGGAACTGAAGCTTTCTTT
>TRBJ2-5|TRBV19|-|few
CASSIDRETQYF
TGTGCCAGTAGTATAGATCGGGAGACCCAGTACTTC
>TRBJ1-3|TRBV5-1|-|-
CASSLDPEPGNTIYF
TGCGCCAGCAGCTTGGATCCTGAGCCTGGAAACACCATATATTTT
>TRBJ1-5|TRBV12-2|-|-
CASRFLGQGGQPQHF
TGTGCAAGTCGCTTTCTTGGACAGGGGGGACAGCCCCAGCATTTT
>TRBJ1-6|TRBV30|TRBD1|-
CAWAGQGISPLHF
TGTGCCTGGGCTGGACAGGGCATTTCACCCCTCCACTTT
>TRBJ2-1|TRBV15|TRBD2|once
CATSPGGTFYNEQFF
TGTGCCACCAGCCCGGGGGGGACTTTCTACAATGAGCAGTTCTTC
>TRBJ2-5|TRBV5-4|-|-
CASSLEETQYF
TGTGCCAGCAGCCTCGAAGAGACCCAGTACTTC
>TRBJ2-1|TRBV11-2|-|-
CASSLPLANEQFF
TGTGCCAGCAGCTTACCTCTAGCTAATGAGCAGTTCTTC
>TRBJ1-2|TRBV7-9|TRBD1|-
CASSSTGTGSRYTF
TGTGCCAGCAGCTCGACCGGGACAGGGTCTCGCTACACCTTC
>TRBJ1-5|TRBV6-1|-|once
CASSVTSGIQPQHF
TGTGCCAGCAGTGTTACCTCAGGGATTCAGCCCCAGCATTTT